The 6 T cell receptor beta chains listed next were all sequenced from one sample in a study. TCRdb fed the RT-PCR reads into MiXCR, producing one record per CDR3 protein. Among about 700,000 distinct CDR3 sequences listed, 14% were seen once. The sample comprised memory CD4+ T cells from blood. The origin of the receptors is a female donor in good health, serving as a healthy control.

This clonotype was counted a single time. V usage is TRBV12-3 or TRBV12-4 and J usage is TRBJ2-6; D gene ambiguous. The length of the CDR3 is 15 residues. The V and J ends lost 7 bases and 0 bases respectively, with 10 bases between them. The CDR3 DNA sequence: TGTGCCAGCACCCGACCGGACTCTGGGGCCAACGTCCTGACTTTC. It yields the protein CASTRPDSGANVLTF.

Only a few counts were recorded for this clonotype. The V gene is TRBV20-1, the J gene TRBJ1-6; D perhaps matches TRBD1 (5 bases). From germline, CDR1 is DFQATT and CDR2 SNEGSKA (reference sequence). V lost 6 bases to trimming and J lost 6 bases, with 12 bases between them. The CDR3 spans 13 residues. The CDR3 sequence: CSAGVDINSPLHF. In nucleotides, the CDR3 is TGCAGTGCCGGGGTGGACATTAATTCACCCCTCCACTTT.

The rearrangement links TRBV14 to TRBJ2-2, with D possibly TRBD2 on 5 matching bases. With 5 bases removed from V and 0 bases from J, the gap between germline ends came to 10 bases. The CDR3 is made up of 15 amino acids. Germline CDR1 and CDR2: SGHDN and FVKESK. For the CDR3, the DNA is TGTGCCAGCAGCAACGGGGTCGCGAACACCGGGGAGCTGTTTTTT. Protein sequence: CASSNGVANTGELFF.

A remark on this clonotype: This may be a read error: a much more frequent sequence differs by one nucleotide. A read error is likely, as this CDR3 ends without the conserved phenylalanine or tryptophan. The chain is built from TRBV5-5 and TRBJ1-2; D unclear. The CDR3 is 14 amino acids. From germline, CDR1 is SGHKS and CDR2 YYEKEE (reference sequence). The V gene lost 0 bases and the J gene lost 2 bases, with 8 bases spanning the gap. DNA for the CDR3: TGTGCCAGCAGCTTGGGCAGTCCCAACTATGGCTACACCCTC. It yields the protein CASSLGSPNYGYTL.

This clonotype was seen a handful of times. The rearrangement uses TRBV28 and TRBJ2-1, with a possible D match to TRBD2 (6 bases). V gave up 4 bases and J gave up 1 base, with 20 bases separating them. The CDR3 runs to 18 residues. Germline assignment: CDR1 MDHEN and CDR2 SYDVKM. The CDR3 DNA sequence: TGTGCCAGCAGTTCCGCCTCCGGGGGATTACCTTCCTACAATGAGCAGTTCTTC. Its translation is CASSSASGGLPSYNEQFF.

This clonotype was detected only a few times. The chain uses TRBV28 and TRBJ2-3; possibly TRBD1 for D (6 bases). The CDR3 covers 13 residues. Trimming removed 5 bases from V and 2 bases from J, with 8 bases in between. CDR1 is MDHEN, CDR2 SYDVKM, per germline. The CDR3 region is CASSRQVTDTQYF. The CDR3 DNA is TGTGCCAGCAGTCGACAGGTCACAGATACGCAGTATTTT.